This section outlines one T cell receptor (beta chain) sequence together with its context. Its antigen is currently unknown. Germline CDR1 is SGHRS and CDR2 is YFSETQ. The CDR3 is 16 residues long. V lost 1 base, J lost 7 bases, and 18 bases lay in between. This entry is derived from a study of T-cell reconstitution after alpha-beta-depleted transplantation in children. The study, taken as a whole, reports: Reportedly, alpha-beta T cells present about two months post-transplant originated from several hundred expanded clones of graft origin. Certain patients had high TCRbeta diversity at day 60, and it came from recipient T cells and thymic progenitors that survived. Hyperexpanded clones declined; after one year, newly produced T cells mostly supplied diversity.

As it was prepared, the TCRbeta library received unique molecular identifiers. One entry per CDR3 protein results from TCRdb running MiXCR on the PCR reads. The sample includes hundreds of thousands of distinct CDR3 sequences, around 13% of them seen just once. The sequencing here drew on PBMCs, taken before TCRalphabeta/CD19-depleted stem cell transplant. This rearrangement joins TRBV5-1 to TRBJ2-1, with D possibly matching TRBD2 (6 bases). The clonotype comes from a girl aged 2 to 9 with congenital amegakaryocytic thrombocytopenia, due to receive a stem cell transplant. DNA of the CDR3: TGCGCCAGCAGCTTGACCGGGACTCAGCCCCAGAATGAGCAGTTCTTC. Encoded protein: CASSLTGTQPQNEQFF.